The clone carrying this T cell receptor beta chain appeared many times. The blood RNA (from unsorted whole blood) was obtained, and germline DNA was also extracted. Chronic HBV infection was present in the patients, who were treatment-naive. This entry is derived from a study of tumor-infiltrating lymphocytes in primary liver carcinoma. Study in general: Surgery removed the patients' primary liver carcinoma.

Starting material of about 450 ng total RNA yielded TCR beta cDNA via a constant-region primer. Amplification in three nested multiplex PCR rounds with slightly modified ARM-PCR gave rise to TCR beta libraries. Use of TRBV1-TRBV30 forward primers with a C-beta reverse primer characterized the first two PCR rounds, which lasted about 10 cycles each. A single record per CDR3 protein comes from TCRdb applying MiXCR to the multiplex PCR reads. Of fewer than 350,000 distinct CDR3 sequences in the sample, about two thirds were seen once. The CDR3 runs 13 residues. CDR1 and CDR2 (germline): ENHRY, SYGVKD. The V and J ends lost 10 bases and 5 bases, in that order; junction bases with no gene match: 6.

Sample: peripheral blood. This chain links TRBV10-3 with TRBJ2-5; 11 bases agree with TRBD2. This receptor was identified in a man aged 35 to 55 with primary liver carcinoma and hepatitis B virus infection. DNA for the CDR3: TGTGCCACCCTAGCGGGAGGAGATGAGACCCAGTACTTC. It translates to CATLAGGDETQYF.